This T cell receptor (beta chain) emerged from a study of T cell repertoires in cytomegalovirus infection. On the study more broadly: Indicated by public TCR beta signatures were CMV infection and matching HLA type.

One entry per CDR3 protein, called by TCRdb with MiXCR from the reads. The table records 300,000 to 400,000 distinct CDR3 sequences, around a tenth of them present only once. This clonotype was recorded many times. Its antigen is undetermined. Study-wide results and limits: The ex vivo response showed dominance by HLA-C-restricted CMV-specific TCR beta clonotypes.

Germline V gene sequence: CDR1 SGHTA, CDR2 FQGNSA. The germline V and J ends were trimmed by 3 bases and 8 bases, with 10 bases remaining between them. CDR3 length: 13 residues. The sequence was collected from a human donor in good health (CMV status not recorded). Some clones in this sample may be carry-over from other donors' samples. V and J are TRBV7-2 and TRBJ1-4; the D is unclear. The sequencing sample was made of PBMCs. CDR3 loop: CASSLAIREKLFF. CDR3 sequence (DNA): TGTGCCAGCAGCTTGGCGATTCGGGAAAAACTGTTTTTT.